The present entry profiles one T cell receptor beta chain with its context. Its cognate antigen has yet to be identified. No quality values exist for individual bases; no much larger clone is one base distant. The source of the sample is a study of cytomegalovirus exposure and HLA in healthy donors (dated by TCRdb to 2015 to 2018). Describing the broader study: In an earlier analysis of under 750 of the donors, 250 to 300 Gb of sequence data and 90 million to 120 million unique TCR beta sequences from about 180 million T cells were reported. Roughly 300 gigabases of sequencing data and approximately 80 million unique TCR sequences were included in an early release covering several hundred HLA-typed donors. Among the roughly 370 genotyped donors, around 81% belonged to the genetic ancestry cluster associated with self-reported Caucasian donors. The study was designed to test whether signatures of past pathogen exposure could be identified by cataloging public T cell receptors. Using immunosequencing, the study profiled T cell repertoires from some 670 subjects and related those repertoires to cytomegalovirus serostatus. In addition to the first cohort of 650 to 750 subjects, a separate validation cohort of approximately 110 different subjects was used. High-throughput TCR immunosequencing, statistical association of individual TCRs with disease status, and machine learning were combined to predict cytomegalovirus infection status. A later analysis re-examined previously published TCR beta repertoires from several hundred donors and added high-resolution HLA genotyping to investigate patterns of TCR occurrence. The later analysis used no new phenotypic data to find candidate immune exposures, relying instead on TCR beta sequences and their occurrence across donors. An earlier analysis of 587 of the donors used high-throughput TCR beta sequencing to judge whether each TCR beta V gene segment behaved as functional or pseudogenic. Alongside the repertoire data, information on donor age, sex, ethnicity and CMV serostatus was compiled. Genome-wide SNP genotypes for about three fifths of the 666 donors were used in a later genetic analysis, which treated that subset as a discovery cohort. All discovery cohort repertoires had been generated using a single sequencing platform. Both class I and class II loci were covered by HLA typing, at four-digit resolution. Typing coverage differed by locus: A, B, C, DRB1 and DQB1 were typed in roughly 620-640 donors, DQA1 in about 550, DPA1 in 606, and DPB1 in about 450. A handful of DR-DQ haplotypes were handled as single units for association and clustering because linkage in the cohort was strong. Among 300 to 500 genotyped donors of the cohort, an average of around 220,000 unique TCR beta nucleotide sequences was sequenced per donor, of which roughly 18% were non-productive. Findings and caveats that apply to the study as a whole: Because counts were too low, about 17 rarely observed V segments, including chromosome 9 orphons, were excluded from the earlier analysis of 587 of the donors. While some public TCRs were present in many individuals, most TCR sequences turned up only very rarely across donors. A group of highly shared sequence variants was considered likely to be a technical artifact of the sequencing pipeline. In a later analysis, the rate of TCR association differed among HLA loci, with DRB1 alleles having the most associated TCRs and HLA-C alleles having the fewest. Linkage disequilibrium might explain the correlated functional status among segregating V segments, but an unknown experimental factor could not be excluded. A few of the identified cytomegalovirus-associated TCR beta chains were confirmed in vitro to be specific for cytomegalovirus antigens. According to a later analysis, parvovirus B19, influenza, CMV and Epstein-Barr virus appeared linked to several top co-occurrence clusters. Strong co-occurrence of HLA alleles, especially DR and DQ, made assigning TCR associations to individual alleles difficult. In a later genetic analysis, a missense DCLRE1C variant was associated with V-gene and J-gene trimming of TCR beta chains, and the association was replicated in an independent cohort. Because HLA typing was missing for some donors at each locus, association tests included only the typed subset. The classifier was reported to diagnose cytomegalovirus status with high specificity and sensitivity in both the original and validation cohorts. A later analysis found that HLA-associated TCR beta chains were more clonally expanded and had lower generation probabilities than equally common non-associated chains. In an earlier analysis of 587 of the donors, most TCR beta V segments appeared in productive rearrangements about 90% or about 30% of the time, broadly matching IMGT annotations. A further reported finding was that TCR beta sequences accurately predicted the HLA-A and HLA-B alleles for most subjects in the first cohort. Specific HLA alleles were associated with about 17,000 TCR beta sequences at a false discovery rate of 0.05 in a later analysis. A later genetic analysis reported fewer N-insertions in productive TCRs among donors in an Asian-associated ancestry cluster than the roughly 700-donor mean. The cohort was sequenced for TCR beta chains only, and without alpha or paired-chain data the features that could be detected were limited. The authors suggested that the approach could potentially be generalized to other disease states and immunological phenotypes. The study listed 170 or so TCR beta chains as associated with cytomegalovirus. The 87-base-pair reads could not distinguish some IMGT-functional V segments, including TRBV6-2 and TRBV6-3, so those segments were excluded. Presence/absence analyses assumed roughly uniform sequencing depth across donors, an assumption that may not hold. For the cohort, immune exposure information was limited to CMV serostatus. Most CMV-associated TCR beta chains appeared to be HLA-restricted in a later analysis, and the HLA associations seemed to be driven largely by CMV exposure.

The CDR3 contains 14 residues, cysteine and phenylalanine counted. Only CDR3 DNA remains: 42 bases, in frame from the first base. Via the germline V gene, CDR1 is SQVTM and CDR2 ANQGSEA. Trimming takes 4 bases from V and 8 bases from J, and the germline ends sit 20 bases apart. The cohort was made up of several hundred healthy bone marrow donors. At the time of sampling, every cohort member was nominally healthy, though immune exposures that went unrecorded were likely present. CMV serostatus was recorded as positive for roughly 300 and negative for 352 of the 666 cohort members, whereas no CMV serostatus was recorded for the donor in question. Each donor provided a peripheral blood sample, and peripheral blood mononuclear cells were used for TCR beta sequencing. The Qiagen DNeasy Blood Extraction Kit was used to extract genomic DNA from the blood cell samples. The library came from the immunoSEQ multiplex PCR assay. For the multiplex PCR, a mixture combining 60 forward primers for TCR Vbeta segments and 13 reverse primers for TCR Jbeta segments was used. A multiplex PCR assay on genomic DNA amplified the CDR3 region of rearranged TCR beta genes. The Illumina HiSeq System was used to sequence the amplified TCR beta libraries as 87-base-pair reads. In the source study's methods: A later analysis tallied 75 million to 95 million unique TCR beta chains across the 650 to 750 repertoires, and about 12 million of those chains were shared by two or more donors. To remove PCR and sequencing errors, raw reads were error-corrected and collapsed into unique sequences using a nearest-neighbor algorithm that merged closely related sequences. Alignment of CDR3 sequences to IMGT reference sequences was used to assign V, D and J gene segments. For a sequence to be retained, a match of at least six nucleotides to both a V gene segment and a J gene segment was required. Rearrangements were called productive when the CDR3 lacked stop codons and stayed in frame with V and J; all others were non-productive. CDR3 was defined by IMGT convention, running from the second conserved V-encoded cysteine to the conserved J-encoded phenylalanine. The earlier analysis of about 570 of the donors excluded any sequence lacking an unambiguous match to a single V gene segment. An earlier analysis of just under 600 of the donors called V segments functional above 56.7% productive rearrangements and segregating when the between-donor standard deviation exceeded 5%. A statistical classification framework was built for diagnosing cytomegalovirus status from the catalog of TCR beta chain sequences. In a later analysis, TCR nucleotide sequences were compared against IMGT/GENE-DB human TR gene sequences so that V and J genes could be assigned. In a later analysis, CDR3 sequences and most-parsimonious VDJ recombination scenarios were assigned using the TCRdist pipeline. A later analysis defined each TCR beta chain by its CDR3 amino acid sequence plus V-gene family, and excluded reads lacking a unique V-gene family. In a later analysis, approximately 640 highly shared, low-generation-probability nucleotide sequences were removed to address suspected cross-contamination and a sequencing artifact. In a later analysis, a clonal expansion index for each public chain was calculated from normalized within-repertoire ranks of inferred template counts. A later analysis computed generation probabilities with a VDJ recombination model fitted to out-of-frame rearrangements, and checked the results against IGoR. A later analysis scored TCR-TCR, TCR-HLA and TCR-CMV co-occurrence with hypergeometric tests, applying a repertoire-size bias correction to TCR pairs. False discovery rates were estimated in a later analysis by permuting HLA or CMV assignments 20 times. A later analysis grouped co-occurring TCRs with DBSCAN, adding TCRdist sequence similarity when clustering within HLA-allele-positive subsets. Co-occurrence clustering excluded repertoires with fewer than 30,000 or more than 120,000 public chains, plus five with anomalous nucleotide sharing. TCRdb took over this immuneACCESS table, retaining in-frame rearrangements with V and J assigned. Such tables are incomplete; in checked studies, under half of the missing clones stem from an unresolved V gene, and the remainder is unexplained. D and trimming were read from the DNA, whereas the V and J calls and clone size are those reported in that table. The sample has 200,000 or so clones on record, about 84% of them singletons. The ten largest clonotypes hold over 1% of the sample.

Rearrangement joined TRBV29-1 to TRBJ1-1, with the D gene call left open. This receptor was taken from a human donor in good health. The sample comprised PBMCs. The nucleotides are TGCAGCGTTGGAGGAGGGAGCCCACCCACCGAAGCTTTCTTT. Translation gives CSVGGGSPPTEAFF.